This TCR beta chain originates from a study of neurological immune-mediated disorders. In its sample, this clonotype was seen many times. Antigen specificity is unknown. Synthesis of cDNA used 5'RACE (with 10-nucleotide random UMIs). Using its own MiXCR run on the 5' RACE reads, TCRdb lists one record per CDR3 protein. The table shows 64,000 or so distinct CDR3 sequences, with 10% occurring only once. Germline CDR1 is SGHRS and CDR2 is YFSETQ. The ends were cut back, 4 bases at V and 3 bases at J, with 17 bases in the middle. CDR3 length: 15 residues. Indicated time point: longitudinal time-point 1 (baseline). From 2 million PBMCs stored at -80 C, the unsorted libraries were generated. Study-level results: Expanded clones shared no CDR3 amino acid sequences across subjects, suggesting private repertoires in all groups.

Sample: PBMCs. V and J are TRBV5-1 and TRBJ2-7; TRBD1 might be the D (6 bases). The sequence was obtained from a man aged 25-45 years in good health. The CDR3 nucleotides read TGCGCCAGCAGCCAAACCCACGGGACAAGCTACGAGCAGTACTTC. It codes for CASSQTHGTSYEQYF.